The T cell receptor (beta chain) under discussion was sequenced for a study of blood T cell repertoires in COVID-19. The overall study: Sites across the United States, Italy and Spain contributed samples from acute and convalescent COVID-19. Sample material is recorded as cDNA or gDNA derived from T cells, B-cell-depleted T cells, or PBMCs.

This CDR3 region has 13 residues. Germline values: CDR1 MNHEY, CDR2 SVGAGI. The V and J ends lost 11 bases and 5 bases, in that order; junction bases with no gene match: 10. Authors' data handling: Counts of nucleated cells, estimated from reference gene primer amplification, were obtained. The method was immunoSEQ multiplex PCR; TCRdb's version includes in-frame clones alone and lacks a portion of them. That table supplies the V and J calls and clone size; D and trimming were determined from the DNA. The sample lists around 89,000 clones; more than 70% were seen once. The TCR comes from a woman at least 80 years old with acute or convalescent COVID-19. The sequenced material came from peripheral blood. The V call is TRBV6-5, the J call TRBJ1-2; TRBD1 matches 8 bases. The DNA for the CDR3 is TGTGCCGTTTCCGGGACAGGAGGGTATGGCTACACCTTC. Protein: CAVSGTGGYGYTF.